The rows below give T cell receptor beta chains drawn from one sample of a study of human T cells and chemical hapten exposure. TCRdb used MiXCR to reprocess the RACE reads, holding one entry per CDR3 protein. The repertoire holds over 35,000 distinct CDR3 sequences, over 9.5% seen once, with 2% to 2.5% in the top ten. Sequences were derived from whole blood, sampled in connection with sensitization to the hapten diphenylcyclopropenone (DPC). These receptors all stem from a woman aged 40 to 50 with alopecia areata. Some clones in this sample may be carry-over from other donors' samples. Each CDR3 is given with its conserved first and last residue. The D gene is left open where the match is weak. Not every row has a clone size; where given, it reads once, few, many or a size class.

cdr3_length: 13; clone_size: many; d_call: .; j_call: TRBJ2-2; v_call: TRBV30; cdr3_nt: TGTGCCTGGAGTGGAAGCGGGTCCGGGGAGCTGTTTTTT; cdr3_aa: CAWSGSGSGELFF
cdr3_length: 14; clone_size: many; d_call: TRBD1; j_call: TRBJ2-1; v_call: TRBV11-2; cdr3_nt: TGTGCCAGCAGCCGAGCCGGGACAGGGGGCTTTCAGTTCTTC; cdr3_aa: CASSRAGTGGFQFF
cdr3_length: 15; clone_size: many; d_call: TRBD1; j_call: TRBJ2-5; v_call: TRBV6-6; cdr3_nt: TGTGCCAGCAGTTCAGGGACAGGGGGACGAGAGACCCAGTACTTC; cdr3_aa: CASSSGTGGRETQYF
cdr3_length: 12; clone_size: many; d_call: .; j_call: TRBJ1-1; v_call: TRBV28; cdr3_nt: TGTGCCAGCAACCTAAAGGGGGCTGAAGCTTTCTTT; cdr3_aa: CASNLKGAEAFF
cdr3_length: 14; clone_size: .; d_call: .; j_call: TRBJ2-7; v_call: TRBV11-3; cdr3_nt: TGTGCCAGCAGTTCCCGGCGAGGGGCGTACGAGCAGTACTTC; cdr3_aa: CASSSRRGAYEQYF
cdr3_length: 17; clone_size: .; d_call: .; j_call: TRBJ1-6; v_call: TRBV7-2; cdr3_nt: TGTGCCAGCACCGGGGGAAACACACACAGGATATCTTCACCCCTCCACTTT; cdr3_aa: CASTGGNTHRISSPLHF
cdr3_length: 15; clone_size: .; d_call: .; j_call: TRBJ2-2; v_call: TRBV28; cdr3_nt: TGTGCCAGCAGGACGGACTGGCCGAACACCGGGGAGCTGTTTTTT; cdr3_aa: CASRTDWPNTGELFF
cdr3_length: 12; clone_size: few; d_call: .; j_call: TRBJ2-5; v_call: TRBV18; cdr3_nt: TGTGCCAGCTCACCAACGGGAGAGACCCAGTACTTC; cdr3_aa: CASSPTGETQYF
cdr3_length: 15; clone_size: .; d_call: TRBD2; j_call: TRBJ2-1; v_call: TRBV7-9; cdr3_nt: TGTGCCAGCAGCTCCTCGGGACTAGCCAACAATGAGCAGTTCTTC; cdr3_aa: CASSSSGLANNEQFF
cdr3_length: 15; clone_size: few; d_call: TRBD2; j_call: TRBJ2-3; v_call: TRBV28; cdr3_nt: TGTGCCAGCAGTTGGTCGACTAGCAGCACAGATACGCAGTATTTT; cdr3_aa: CASSWSTSSTDTQYF
cdr3_length: 12; clone_size: .; d_call: .; j_call: TRBJ2-5; v_call: TRBV28; cdr3_nt: TGTGCCAGCACAACCCCCCCGGGACGCATGTACTTC; cdr3_aa: CASTTPPGRMYF
cdr3_length: 16; clone_size: few; d_call: TRBD1; j_call: TRBJ1-6; v_call: TRBV7-9; cdr3_nt: TGTGCCAGCAGCTCCTTTGGACAGGAAAGGGGGTCACCCCTCCACTTT; cdr3_aa: CASSSFGQERGSPLHF
cdr3_length: 11; clone_size: few; d_call: .; j_call: TRBJ2-7; v_call: TRBV29-1; cdr3_nt: TGCAGCGTTGAAGGGTTTGGCATACAGTACTTC; cdr3_aa: CSVEGFGIQYF
cdr3_length: 16; clone_size: .; d_call: TRBD2; j_call: TRBJ2-7; v_call: TRBV3-1; cdr3_nt: TGTGCCAGCAGCCAAGAGTCGGGACTAATCTTAACCGAGCAGTACTTC; cdr3_aa: CASSQESGLILTEQYF
cdr3_length: 13; clone_size: many; d_call: .; j_call: TRBJ2-4; v_call: TRBV11-3; cdr3_nt: TGTGCCAGCAGCTTCCGAGGGTCGAACATTCAGTACTTC; cdr3_aa: CASSFRGSNIQYF
cdr3_length: 14; clone_size: many; d_call: TRBD2; j_call: TRBJ2-2; v_call: TRBV29-1; cdr3_nt: TGCAGCGTCGGGACTAGCGGGAACACCGGGGAGCTGTTTTTT; cdr3_aa: CSVGTSGNTGELFF
cdr3_length: 11; clone_size: few; d_call: .; j_call: TRBJ2-7; v_call: TRBV29-1; cdr3_nt: TGCAGCGTTCGAGAGACCTACGAGCAGTACTTC; cdr3_aa: CSVRETYEQYF
cdr3_length: 14; clone_size: many; d_call: .; j_call: TRBJ2-1; v_call: TRBV9; cdr3_nt: TGTGCCAGCAGCGTAGAACTAGCAATCGGTGAGCAGTTCTTC; cdr3_aa: CASSVELAIGEQFF
cdr3_length: 14; clone_size: many; d_call: .; j_call: TRBJ1-1; v_call: TRBV7-9; cdr3_nt: TGTGCCAGCAGCTTAGCGGAGGGGCACACTGAAGCTTTCTTT; cdr3_aa: CASSLAEGHTEAFF
cdr3_length: 13; clone_size: .; d_call: .; j_call: TRBJ2-3; v_call: TRBV7-2; cdr3_nt: TGTGCCAGCAGCTTAGAATACACAGATACGCAGTATTTT; cdr3_aa: CASSLEYTDTQYF
cdr3_length: 12; clone_size: many; d_call: .; j_call: TRBJ1-1; v_call: TRBV10-3; cdr3_nt: TGTGCCACGGGACGGTTGAACACTGAAGCTTTCTTT; cdr3_aa: CATGRLNTEAFF
cdr3_length: 14; clone_size: few; d_call: .; j_call: TRBJ2-5; v_call: TRBV2; cdr3_nt: TGTGCCAGCAACACGGTTCGACAGGAAGAGACCCAGTACTTC; cdr3_aa: CASNTVRQEETQYF
cdr3_length: 16; clone_size: few; d_call: .; j_call: TRBJ2-3; v_call: TRBV9; cdr3_nt: TGTGCCAGCAGCGTAGGATTGGGGTGGCAAACAGATACGCAGTATTTT; cdr3_aa: CASSVGLGWQTDTQYF
cdr3_length: 12; clone_size: .; d_call: TRBD1; j_call: TRBJ2-7; v_call: TRBV28; cdr3_nt: TGTGCCAGCAGGGGACAGCTCGACGAGGAGTACTTC; cdr3_aa: CASRGQLDEEYF
cdr3_length: 18; clone_size: few; d_call: TRBD1; j_call: TRBJ1-5; v_call: TRBV19; cdr3_nt: TGTGCCAGTAGTATAGATCTAAGGGCAGGGGGCCCTAGTCAGCCCCAGCATTTT; cdr3_aa: CASSIDLRAGGPSQPQHF
cdr3_length: 16; clone_size: .; d_call: TRBD2; j_call: TRBJ2-3; v_call: TRBV29-1; cdr3_nt: TGCAGCGTTGCTAGCGGGATGATGAGAAGCACAGATACGCAGTATTTT; cdr3_aa: CSVASGMMRSTDTQYF
cdr3_length: 15; clone_size: .; d_call: .; j_call: TRBJ2-3; v_call: TRBV28; cdr3_nt: TGTGCCAGCAGCCCTCAGGGTTCAAACACAGATACGCAGTATTTT; cdr3_aa: CASSPQGSNTDTQYF
cdr3_length: 13; clone_size: medium-sized; d_call: .; j_call: TRBJ1-5; v_call: TRBV28; cdr3_nt: TGTGCCACCATCGGAACGAGCAATCAGCCCCAGCATTTT; cdr3_aa: CATIGTSNQPQHF